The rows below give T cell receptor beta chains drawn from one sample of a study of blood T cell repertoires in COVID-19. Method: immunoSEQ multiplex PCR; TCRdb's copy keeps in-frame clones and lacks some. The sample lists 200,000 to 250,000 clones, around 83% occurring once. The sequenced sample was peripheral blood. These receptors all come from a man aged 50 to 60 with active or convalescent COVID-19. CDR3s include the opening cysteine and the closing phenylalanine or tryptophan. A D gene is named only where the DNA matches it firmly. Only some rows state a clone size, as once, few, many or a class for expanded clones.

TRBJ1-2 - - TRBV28 TGTGCCAGCAGGCGTATTAACTATGGCTACACCTTC CASRRINYGYTF
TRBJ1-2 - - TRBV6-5 TGTGCCAGCAGTAAGACAGCCCTAGTTAACTATGGCTACACCTTC CASSKTALVNYGYTF
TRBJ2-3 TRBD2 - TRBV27 TGTGCCAGCGCCCGACTAGCGGTAGATACGCAGTATTTT CASARLAVDTQYF
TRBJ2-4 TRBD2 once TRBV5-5 TGTGCCAGCAGCCTCCAGTGGGGGGCTAGCGGGACAAAAAACATTCAGTACTTC CASSLQWGASGTKNIQYF
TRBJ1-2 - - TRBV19 TGTGCCAGTAGTATAGTCGCCAGGGTGGACTATGGCTACACCTTC CASSIVARVDYGYTF
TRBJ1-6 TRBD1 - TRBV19 TGTGCCAGTAGCGGGGACAGCTATAATTCACCCCTCCACTTT CASSGDSYNSPLHF
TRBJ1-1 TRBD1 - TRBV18 TGTGCCAGCTCCCCCTCGACAGGGATGAACACTGAAGCTTTCTTT CASSPSTGMNTEAFF
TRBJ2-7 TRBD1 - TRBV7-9 TGTGCCAGCAGCTACCGGGACAGGGCTTACGAGCAGTACTTC CASSYRDRAYEQYF
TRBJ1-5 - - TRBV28 TGTGCCAGCAGTTCACCCGCCGGGCCAGGGAGCAATCAGCCCCAGCATTTT CASSSPAGPGSNQPQHF
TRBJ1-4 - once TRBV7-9 TGTGCCAGCAGCTTACGAGGGGGGGGACCCACAACTAATGAAAAACTGTTTTTT CASSLRGGGPTTNEKLFF
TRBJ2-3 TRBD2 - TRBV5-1 TGCGCCAGCAGCTCTGCCGGGACTAGCGGAGATACGCAGTATTTT CASSSAGTSGDTQYF
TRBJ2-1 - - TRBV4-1 TGCGCCAGCAGCCAACCCCGGAGAGGTTCCTACAATGAGCAGTTCTTC CASSQPRRGSYNEQFF
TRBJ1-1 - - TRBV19 TGTGCCAGTAGTGGTGTAGCTAGCACTGAAGCTTTCTTT CASSGVASTEAFF
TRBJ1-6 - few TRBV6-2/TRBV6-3 TGTGCCAGCAGCGGAAAGGGGTATAATTCACCCCTCCACTTT CASSGKGYNSPLHF
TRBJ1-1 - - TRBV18 TGTGCCAGCTCACCATCCGGAGCGGGTATGAACACTGAAGCTTTCTTT CASSPSGAGMNTEAFF
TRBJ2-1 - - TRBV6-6 TGTGCCAGCAGTTTAAGTTCGGGAGTCAATGAGCAGTTCTTC CASSLSSGVNEQFF
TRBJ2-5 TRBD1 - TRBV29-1 TGCAGCGTTACCACAGGGGGTCTCACCCAAGAGACCCAGTACTTC CSVTTGGLTQETQYF
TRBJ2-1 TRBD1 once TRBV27 TGTGCCAGCAGTTTACGGGCCACAGGGGGAGGCTCCTACAATGAGCAGTTCTTC CASSLRATGGGSYNEQFF
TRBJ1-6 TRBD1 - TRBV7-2 TGTGCCAGCACCCCCGGCGGCAGGGGGGATTCACCCCTCCACTTT CASTPGGRGDSPLHF
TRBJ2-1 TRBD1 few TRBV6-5 TGTGCCAGCAGTACCCCTCGACAGGGTATGAATGAGCAGTTCTTC CASSTPRQGMNEQFF
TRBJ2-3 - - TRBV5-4 TGTGCCAGCAGCTCCGGCGGGGCGTCTGGCACAGATACGCAGTATTTT CASSSGGASGTDTQYF
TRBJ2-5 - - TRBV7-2 TGTGCCAGCAGCCAAAGCATGTACCAAGAGACCCAGTACTTC CASSQSMYQETQYF
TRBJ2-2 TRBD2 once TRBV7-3 TGTGCCAGCAGCTTAGGGCCTAGCGGGAAGAACACCGGGGAGCTGTTTTTT CASSLGPSGKNTGELFF
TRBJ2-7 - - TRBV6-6 TGTGCCAGCAGCCCCAGAAGCTACGAGCAGTACTTC CASSPRSYEQYF
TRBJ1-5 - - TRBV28 TGTGCCAGCAGTTTCCCCGGTGGAGGCAATCAGCCCCAGCATTTT CASSFPGGGNQPQHF
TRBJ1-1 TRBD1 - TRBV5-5 TGTGCCAGCAGCTTGGGGACAGGGGAGAGGGCTTTCTTT CASSLGTGERAFF